These 27 T cell receptor beta chains share one sample of origin, sequenced in a study of identical twins. MiXCR, applied by TCRdb to the 5' RACE reads, yields one record per CDR3 protein. The sample includes about 300,000 distinct CDR3 sequences, about 12% of them seen just once. These same data were also listed under a study on yellow fever vaccine responses in identical twins.

The sample consisted of CD8+ T cells sorted from blood. The receptors were gathered from a woman aged 18-29 years in good health.

This clonotype was seen a handful of times. The V and J genes are TRBV29-1 and TRBJ2-1; 7 bases align to TRBD2. Germline CDR1 reads SQVTM; CDR2 reads ANQGSEA. V gave up 5 bases and J gave up 1 base; unmatched junction bases: 5. CDR3 length: 14 amino acids. The CDR3 loop reads CSVTSERSYNEQFF. The CDR3 nucleotides read TGCAGCGTTACTAGCGAGCGATCCTACAATGAGCAGTTCTTC.

This clonotype was found many times. This chain uses TRBV29-1 with TRBJ2-1; maybe TRBD2 (6 bases). V shed 3 bases and J shed 4 bases, with 10 bases lying between them. The CDR3 totals 13 residues. Germline-derived CDR1 and CDR2 are SQVTM and ANQGSEA. CDR3: CSVERDMYNEQFF. CDR3 bases: TGCAGCGTTGAGCGGGATATGTACAATGAGCAGTTCTTC.

The chain has TRBV9 and TRBJ2-2; the D gene is possibly TRBD2 (5 bases). Looked up from germline, CDR1 is SGDLS and CDR2 is YYNGEE. Trimming cost V 4 bases and J 4 bases, with 14 bases left between them. The CDR3 runs 15 residues. CDR3 protein: CASSYGIGGTGELFF. CDR3 coding DNA: TGTGCCAGCAGCTACGGGATCGGCGGCACCGGGGAGCTGTTTTTT. Full variable domain (remainder filled in from reference TRBV9 and TRBJ2-2): DSGVTQTPKHLITATGQRVTLRCSPRSGDLSVYWYQQSLDQGLQFLIQYYNGEERAKGNILERFSAQQFPDLHSELNLSSLELGDSALYFCASSYGIGGTGELFFGEGSRLTVL.

This clonotype was picked up a small number of times. The rearrangement joins TRBV10-3 to TRBJ2-2; tentatively, D is TRBD1 (6 bases). The germline CDR1 and CDR2 sequences are ENHRY and SYGVKD. CDR3 size: 16 residues. V lost 6 bases and J 4 bases, leaving 18 bases between the germline ends. The CDR3 sequence: CAIRETGNRGTGELFF. CDR3 nucleotide sequence: TGTGCCATCAGAGAAACAGGGAATCGTGGCACCGGGGAGCTGTTTTTT.

This chain uses TRBV10-3 with TRBJ1-2; D uncertain. The CDR3 length is 15 residues. V lost 0 bases and J lost 6, with 14 bases in between. Germline V gene lookup returns CDR1 ENHRY and CDR2 SYGVKD. Written as DNA, the CDR3 is TGTGCCATCAGTGAGTCGACTCTCGACCGAGATGGCTACACCTTC. It codes for CAISESTLDRDGYTF.

V usage is TRBV21-1 and J usage is TRBJ1-4; the table's D call, TRBD1, was not checked against the DNA. TRBV21-1 is given as a pseudogene. This CDR3 region has 16 residues. CDR3 nucleotide sequence: TGTGCCAGCAGCGAAGGGGGGGGACAGGGTAACGAAAAACTGTTTTTT. Its protein is CASSEGGGQGNEKLFF.

This clonotype turned up a few times. V is TRBV10-3 and J is TRBJ2-5, with 9 bases identical to TRBD2. Unmatched junction bases numbered 4, after V lost 3 bases and J lost 2 bases. The CDR3 has 15 amino acids. Germline CDR1 and CDR2: ENHRY and SYGVKD. The CDR3 DNA reads TGTGCCATCAGTGATTTAGCGGGGGAGCAAGAGACCCAGTACTTC. Amino acid sequence: CAISDLAGEQETQYF.

A few counts support this clonotype. The CDR3 spells CSASGVASGIVYEQYF. DNA of the CDR3: TGCAGTGCTAGTGGGGTCGCTAGCGGGATCGTCTACGAGCAGTACTTC. This chain uses TRBV20-1 with TRBJ2-7; 9 bases line up with TRBD2. Germline V gene lookup returns CDR1 DFQATT and CDR2 SNEGSKA (reference sequence). The trim removed 3 bases at V and 3 bases at J, leaving 12 bases unmatched. The length of the CDR3 is 16 residues.

The rearrangement links TRBV12-5 to TRBJ2-3; no clear D gene. The V and J ends lost 2 bases and 2 bases respectively, with 11 bases between them. The CDR3 covers 15 residues. CDR1 and CDR2 from the germline V gene are LGHNT and FRNRAP. This CDR3 is CASGLSHTNTDTQYF. In DNA form, the CDR3 reads TGTGCTAGTGGTTTGAGCCATACTAACACAGATACGCAGTATTTT.

This clonotype was seen a few times. This chain links TRBV13 with TRBJ2-3; perhaps D is TRBD1 or TRBD2 (5 bases each). Trimming removed 5 bases from V and 3 bases from J, with 12 bases in between. Per the germline V gene, CDR1 is PRHDT and CDR2 is FYEKMQ (reference sequence). This CDR3 region has 14 residues. CDR3 in amino acids: CASSLVGETDTQYF. The CDR3 DNA is TGTGCCAGCAGCCTGGTGGGGGAGACAGATACGCAGTATTTT.

This chain uses TRBV20-1 with TRBJ2-1; D possibly corresponds to TRBD1 (5 bases). Germline V gives CDR1 DFQATT, CDR2 SNEGSKA (reference sequence). V dropped 4 bases and J dropped 0 bases, with 13 bases sitting between them. The CDR3 is made up of 15 amino acids. The CDR3 protein is CSAKTAPSSYNEQFF. The CDR3 DNA reads as TGCAGTGCTAAGACAGCTCCGAGCTCCTACAATGAGCAGTTCTTC.

The table lists this clonotype with a few counts. The chain is built from TRBV27 and TRBJ2-1; TRBD1 is a possible D gene (5 bases). Trimming pared 2 bases from V and 8 bases from J, leaving 19 bases between. CDR1 and CDR2 from the germline V gene are MNHEY and SMNVEV (reference sequence). This CDR3 region has 16 residues. The chain's CDR3 is CASSLLRTQGMDEQFF. CDR3 DNA sequence: TGTGCCAGCAGTTTACTGCGTACTCAGGGTATGGATGAGCAGTTCTTC.

This clonotype was observed at least ten times. J is TRBJ2-3 and V is TRBV29-1; no definite D call. Trimming took off 0 bases at V and 0 bases at J, with 7 bases between the two ends. The CDR3 is made up of 14 amino acids. In germline, CDR1 is SQVTM, CDR2 ANQGSEA. The CDR3 nucleotides read TGCAGCGTTGAAGACCGTAGAAGCACAGATACGCAGTATTTT. Its translation: CSVEDRRSTDTQYF.

This clonotype turned up a few times. The chain employs TRBV7-9 and TRBJ2-1; 10 nucleotides align to TRBD2. The V and J ends lost 4 bases and 8 bases, in that order; junction bases with no gene match: 11. Germline V lookup: CDR1 SEHNR, CDR2 FQNEAQ (reference sequence). The CDR3 contains 16 residues. CDR3 coding DNA: TGTGCCAGCAGCTCCCCCCGCATAGCGGGAGGCTATGAGCAGTTCTTC. The encoded protein is CASSSPRIAGGYEQFF.

This clonotype showed up just a few times. The J gene is TRBJ2-1, the V gene TRBV7-9, with 7 bases matching TRBD2. CDR3 length: 15 amino acids. The germline CDR1 and CDR2 sequences are SEHNR and FQNEAQ (reference sequence). The junction had 10 bases not matched to a gene; V was cut back by 5 bases and J by 6 bases. In DNA form, the CDR3 reads TGTGCCAGCAGCCCCCGGGTAGCGGGTGGCAATGAGCAGTTCTTC. Protein: CASSPRVAGGNEQFF.

The gene calls are TRBV7-9 and TRBJ2-1; unclear D gene. CDR3 size: 13 residues. Germline V CDR1 and CDR2: SEHNR, FQNEAQ (reference sequence). Trimming stripped 3 bases from V and 8 bases from J, with 11 bases between. CDR3: CASSLVASYEQFF. CDR3 in DNA: TGTGCCAGCAGCTTGGTGGCTAGTTATGAGCAGTTCTTC.

This clonotype appeared a few times. The chain couples TRBV15 to TRBJ2-3; possibly TRBD2 for D (6 bases). This CDR3 region has 14 residues. V lost 10 bases and J 10 bases, leaving 24 bases between the germline ends. Looked up from germline, CDR1 is LNHNV and CDR2 is YYDKDF (reference sequence). CDR3: CAISAGEESGPQYF. CDR3 sequence (DNA): TGTGCCATTAGTGCCGGGGAGGAGTCGGGGCCGCAGTATTTT.

This clonotype was detected once. The rearrangement uses TRBV7-8 and TRBJ1-5, with 9 bases identical to TRBD1. The CDR3 covers 15 residues. Germline CDR1 and CDR2: SGHVS and FQNEAQ. V shed 2 bases and J 7 bases; nucleotides not matched to a gene: 6. CDR3 nucleotide sequence: TGTGCCAGCAGCTTAACAGGGGGCTGGGGGCAGCCCCAGCATTTT. Translation: CASSLTGGWGQPQHF. The full variable domain, rest sourced from reference TRBV7-8 and TRBJ1-5, is GAGVSQSPRYKVAKRGQDVALRCDPISGHVSLFWYQQALGQGPEFLTYFQNEAQLDKSGLPSDRFFAERPEGSVSTLKIQRTQQEDSAVYLCASSLTGGWGQPQHFGDGTRLSIL.

This chain links TRBV28 with TRBJ1-1; maybe TRBD1 (6 bases). Trimming took off 6 bases at V and 3 bases at J, with 17 bases between the two ends. The CDR3 sequence is 15 residues long. CDR1 is MDHEN and CDR2 is SYDVKM in the germline V gene. This CDR3 is CASRPIQGYHTEAFF. The CDR3 region has the DNA TGTGCCAGCAGGCCGATCCAGGGGTATCACACTGAAGCTTTCTTT.

The genes are TRBV6-1 and TRBJ2-2; D remains ambiguous. The V and J ends lost 6 bases and 2 bases respectively, with 10 bases between them. The CDR3 loop spans 14 amino acids. The germline V gene encodes CDR1 MNHNS and CDR2 SASEGT. CDR3 region: CASRPQQNTGELFF. The CDR3 nucleotides are TGTGCCAGCAGGCCCCAGCAAAACACCGGGGAGCTGTTTTTT.

This clonotype was seen only a few times. The rearrangement links TRBV7-9 to TRBJ2-1; D call uncertain. The germline V gene has CDR1 SEHNR and CDR2 FQNEAQ (reference sequence). The CDR3 consists of 12 residues. Trimming left V 5 bases short and J 7 bases short, with 9 bases between. The CDR3 DNA sequence: TGTGCCAGCAGCACCCGCCCGAATGAGCAGTTCTTC. Translated, it gives CASSTRPNEQFF.

In this sample, this clonotype turned up a few times. This CDR3 is CATSRERLSGEAFF. CDR3 nucleotides: TGTGCCACCAGCAGAGAACGACTAAGTGGTGAAGCTTTCTTT. The chain employs TRBV15 and TRBJ1-1; D call uncertain. With 0 bases removed from V and 7 bases from J, the gap between germline ends came to 12 bases. The CDR3 is 14 residues long. CDR1 and CDR2 from the germline V gene are LNHNV and YYDKDF (reference sequence).

This rearrangement joins TRBV11-2 to TRBJ2-2; D may be TRBD2 (5 bases). The CDR3 has 16 amino acids. Trimming took off 5 bases at V and 0 bases at J, with 13 bases between the two ends. Germline values: CDR1 SGHAT, CDR2 FQNNGV. Here the CDR3 reads CASSLGRGANTGELFF. The CDR3 nucleotides read TGTGCCAGCAGCCTAGGACGGGGTGCGAACACCGGGGAGCTGTTTTTT.

This clonotype was counted a few times. The V gene is TRBV20-1, the J gene TRBJ2-1; 10 bases fit TRBD2. The length of the CDR3 is 21 residues. Germline V CDR1 and CDR2: DFQATT, SNEGSKA (reference sequence). V shed 0 bases, J shed 1 base, and the junction held 18 bases outside the gene matches. The CDR3 loop reads CSARDWSSGRARIQSYNEQFF. CDR3 bases: TGCAGTGCTAGAGATTGGTCCAGCGGGAGGGCCCGCATTCAGTCCTACAATGAGCAGTTCTTC.

This clonotype was found a few times. The chain has TRBV4-1 and TRBJ2-5; either TRBD1 or TRBD2 may fit D (5 bases each). Trimming removed 6 bases at V and 3 bases at J, with 11 bases between. Per the germline V gene, CDR1 is MGHRA and CDR2 is YSYEKL. This CDR3 contains 13 residues. The CDR3 sequence is CASRAQGEETQYF. The CDR3, as DNA: TGCGCCAGCAGAGCTCAGGGAGAAGAGACCCAGTACTTC.

As regards this clonotype: Being one base from a much bigger clone, this may be a read error. The chain links TRBV10-3 to TRBJ2-2; no definite D call. CDR1 is ENHRY, CDR2 SYGVKD, per germline. The CDR3 is made up of 11 amino acids. Trimming took 2 bases from V and 6 from J, leaving 1 base between them. Here the CDR3 reads CAISEAGELFF. The CDR3 DNA sequence: TGTGCCATCAGTGAGGCCGGGGAGCTGTTTTTT.

This clonotype was picked up a small number of times. This rearrangement joins TRBV6-5 to TRBJ2-7, with D perhaps TRBD2 (6 bases). This CDR3 spans 16 amino acids. V was pared by 4 bases and J by 0 bases, with 16 bases between. Germline lookup yields CDR1 MNHEY and CDR2 SVGAGI. CDR3 region: CASSFGSGLISYEQYF. In DNA, the CDR3 is TGTGCCAGCAGTTTCGGGTCAGGACTAATCTCCTACGAGCAGTACTTC.